This TCR beta chain was captured by sequencing in a study of T cell changes during pregnancy in multiple sclerosis. TCRdb keeps only in-frame clones here, not all; method: immunoSEQ multiplex PCR. The sample holds some 80,000 clones; about nine tenths are singletons and the top ten take 2.5% to 3%. J gave up 0 bases and V 6 bases, and 5 bases lay outside the gene matches. This CDR3 region has 16 residues. Germline V lookup: CDR1 SNHLY, CDR2 FYNNEI. This chain links TRBV2 with TRBJ2-3; 11 nucleotides agree with TRBD2. The sequence was obtained from a female donor with multiple sclerosis, enrolled in a pregnancy study. Sequencing was performed on peripheral blood, taken in the first trimester of pregnancy. CDR3 sequence: CASRIAGGRSTDTQYF. The CDR3, as DNA: TGTGCCAGCAGGATAGCGGGAGGGCGGAGCACAGATACGCAGTATTTT.